The entry below describes one TCR beta chain. The source of the sample is a study of blood T cell repertoires in COVID-19. Per the authors' pipeline: Reference gene primer amplification gave estimated nucleated cell counts. The data were produced by immunoSEQ multiplex PCR, yet TCRdb's version contains in-frame clones alone and is incomplete. V and J calls and clone size are copied from that table; D and trimming were computed from the DNA. This table has 140,000 or so clones, about 90% appearing once. Trimming took 3 bases from V and 7 from J, leaving 9 bases between them. In germline, CDR1 is SEHNR, CDR2 FQNEAQ (reference sequence). CDR3 length equals 13 residues.

This clonotype originated in a man between 60 and 70 years old with active or convalescent COVID-19. The sample taken for sequencing was peripheral blood. The rearrangement uses TRBV7-9 and TRBJ1-4; tentative D call: TRBD1 (6 bases). The CDR3 DNA sequence: TGTGCCAGCAGCTTGGACAGCTTTGAAAAACTGTTTTTT. Translating it yields CASSLDSFEKLFF.